The rows below give T cell receptor beta chains drawn from one sample of a study of graft-versus-host responses after intestinal transplantation. Assay: immunoSEQ multiplex PCR; the TCRdb copy retains only in-frame clones and omits some. The table lists roughly 100,000 clones, 85% to 95% of them singletons. These receptors are not linked to any known antigen. The material sequenced was unstimulated CD8+ T cells sorted from spleen or lymph node cells, taken before transplant. These receptors all come from a human donor who was the organ donor for an intestinal transplant. Both conserved end residues are part of each CDR3. A D gene is named only where the DNA matches it firmly. For some rows the clone size is stated as once, few or many, or as a class when expanded; others skip it.

d_gene	v_gene	j_gene	abundance	CDR3nt	CDR3aa
TRBD2	TRBV7-8	TRBJ2-3	-	TGTGCCAGCAGCTTAGGGCTAGCGGGTGGGGCAGATACGCAGTATTTT	CASSLGLAGGADTQYF
TRBD1	TRBV12-5	TRBJ1-1	-	TGTGCTAGTGGTTTTGGGACAGGGCAGCCCTTGAACACTGAAGCTTTCTTT	CASGFGTGQPLNTEAFF
-	TRBV6-5	TRBJ2-7	-	TGTGCCAGCAGTTACTCGAACCCGAGCTACGAGCAGTACTTC	CASSYSNPSYEQYF
-	TRBV15	TRBJ2-1	-	TGTGCCACCAGCAGAGTAATCAGGGCGCGAGACGAGCAGTTCTTC	CATSRVIRARDEQFF
-	TRBV6-1	TRBJ1-5	once	TGTGCCAGTCGGGGGGGGGTATATAGCAATCAGCCCCAGCATTTT	CASRGGVYSNQPQHF
-	TRBV13	TRBJ2-6	once	TGTGCCAGCAGCTTGATGAGCTCTGGGGCCAACGTCCTGACTTTC	CASSLMSSGANVLTF
-	TRBV10-2	TRBJ2-1	-	TGCGCCAGCTTTCTCGATTTGGGGCAGAAAAATGAGCAGTTCTTC	CASFLDLGQKNEQFF
-	TRBV6-1	TRBJ2-3	-	TGTGCCAGCAGTGAAGCTGGGGCCTGGTTGGATACGCAGTATTTT	CASSEAGAWLDTQYF
-	TRBV10-3	TRBJ2-1	-	TGTGCCATCGCGCGATACTACAATGAGCAGTTCTTC	CAIARYYNEQFF
TRBD1	TRBV4-2	TRBJ1-2	-	TGTGCCAGCAGCTACGGGACAGGGGTTAACTATGGCTACACCTTC	CASSYGTGVNYGYTF
TRBD1	TRBV6-1	TRBJ1-5	-	TGTGCCAGCAGCGAAGATCGGACAGGGAATCAGCCCCAGCATTTT	CASSEDRTGNQPQHF
TRBD2	TRBV28	TRBJ2-1	-	TGTGCCAGCAGTACGACTCTTAGGACTAGAGACTACAATGAGCAGTTCTTC	CASSTTLRTRDYNEQFF
-	TRBV5-6	TRBJ2-5	-	TGTGCCAGCAGCTTGGTTATAGTTGAGACCCAGTACTTC	CASSLVIVETQYF
-	TRBV6-1	TRBJ2-2	-	TGTGCCAGTTGTAGCCTGGCGAACACCGGGGAGCTGTTTTTT	CASCSLANTGELFF
-	TRBV7-2	TRBJ2-7	-	TGTGCCAGCAGCTTATCCCTTTCCGGGAACTCCTACGAGCAGTACTTC	CASSLSLSGNSYEQYF
TRBD2	TRBV5-5	TRBJ2-1	once	TGTGCCAGCAGCTCCCCGGGGGGATACAATGAGCAGTTCTTC	CASSSPGGYNEQFF
-	TRBV6-1	TRBJ2-7	-	TGTGCCAGCAGTGAAGCGGGGGGAATGCGGGAGCAGTACTTC	CASSEAGGMREQYF